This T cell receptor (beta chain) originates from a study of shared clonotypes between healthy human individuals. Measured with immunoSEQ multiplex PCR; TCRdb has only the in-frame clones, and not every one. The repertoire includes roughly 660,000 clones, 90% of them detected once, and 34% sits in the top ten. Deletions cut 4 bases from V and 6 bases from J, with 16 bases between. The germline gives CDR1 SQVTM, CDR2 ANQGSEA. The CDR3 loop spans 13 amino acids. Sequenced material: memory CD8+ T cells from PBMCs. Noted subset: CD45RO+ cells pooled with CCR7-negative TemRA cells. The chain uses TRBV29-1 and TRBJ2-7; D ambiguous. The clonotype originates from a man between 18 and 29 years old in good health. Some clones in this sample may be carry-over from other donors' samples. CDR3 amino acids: CSVVTSQLGEQYF. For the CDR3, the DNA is TGCAGCGTTGTAACATCTCAACTCGGCGAGCAGTACTTC.